This record looks at one T cell receptor (beta chain) sequence and its context. Its antigen is not identified. This sample was taken from a study of T-cell reconstitution after alpha-beta-depleted transplantation in children. General study findings and limits: Hyperexpanded clones declined; after one year, newly produced T cells mostly supplied diversity. Reportedly, only several hundred clones from non-depleted graft cells drove alpha-beta T-cell counts at about two months.

TCRbeta library preparation incorporated unique molecular identifiers. TCRdb re-called the PCR reads through MiXCR, storing one row per CDR3 protein. Of under 450,000 distinct CDR3 sequences listed, roughly 15% were seen once; the top ten hold approximately 28%. The sequenced sample was PBMCs, mostly from graft donor cells, obtained 360 days after TCRalphabeta/CD19-depleted stem cell transplant. The receptor was derived from a boy younger than two who had a stem cell transplant for Wiskott-Aldrich syndrome, so the T cells may come from the graft donor.

CDR3 sequence (DNA): TGTGCCAGCAGCTTAATCGAGCGACAAGAGACCCAGTACTTC. Its translation is CASSLIERQETQYF. The chain has TRBV7-9 and TRBJ2-5; D is undetermined. Trimming stripped 2 bases from V and 2 bases from J, with 9 bases between. Germline V gene sequence: CDR1 SEHNR, CDR2 FQNEAQ (reference sequence). This CDR3 spans 14 amino acids. The complete variable domain, with remaining parts taken from reference TRBV7-9 and TRBJ2-5, reads DTGVSQNPRHKITKRGQNVTFRCDPISEHNRLYWYRQTLGQGPEFLTYFQNEAQLEKSRLLSDRFSAERPKGSFSTLEIQRTEQGDSAMYLCASSLIERQETQYFGPGTRLLVL.